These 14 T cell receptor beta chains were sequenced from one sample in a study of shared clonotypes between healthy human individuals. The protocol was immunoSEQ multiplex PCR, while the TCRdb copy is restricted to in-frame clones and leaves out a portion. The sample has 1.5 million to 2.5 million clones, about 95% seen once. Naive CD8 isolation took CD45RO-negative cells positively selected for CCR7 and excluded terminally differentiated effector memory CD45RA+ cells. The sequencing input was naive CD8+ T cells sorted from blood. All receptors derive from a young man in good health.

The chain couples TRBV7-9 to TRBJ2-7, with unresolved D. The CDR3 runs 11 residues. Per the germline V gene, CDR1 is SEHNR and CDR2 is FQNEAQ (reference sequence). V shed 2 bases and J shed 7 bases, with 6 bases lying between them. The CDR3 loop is CASSLHGEQYF. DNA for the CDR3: TGTGCCAGCAGCTTACACGGGGAGCAGTACTTC.

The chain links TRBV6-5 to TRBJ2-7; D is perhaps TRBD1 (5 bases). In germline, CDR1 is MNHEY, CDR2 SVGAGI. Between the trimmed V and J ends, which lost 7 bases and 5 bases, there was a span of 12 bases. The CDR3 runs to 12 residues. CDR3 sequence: CASMNRIDEQYF. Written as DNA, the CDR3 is TGTGCCAGCATGAACAGGATCGACGAGCAGTACTTC.

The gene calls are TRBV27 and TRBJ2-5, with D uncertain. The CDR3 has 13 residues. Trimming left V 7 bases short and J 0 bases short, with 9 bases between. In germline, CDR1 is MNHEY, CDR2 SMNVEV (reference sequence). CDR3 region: CASTSGYQETQYF. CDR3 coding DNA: TGTGCCAGCACCTCTGGGTACCAAGAGACCCAGTACTTC.

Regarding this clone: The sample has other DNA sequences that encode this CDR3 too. CDR3 sequence: CASSLVQGVTEAFF. CDR3 DNA sequence: TGTGCCAGCAGCTTAGTGCAGGGGGTCACTGAAGCTTTCTTT. J is TRBJ1-1 and V is TRBV7-9, with 7 bases lining up with TRBD1. The CDR3 runs 14 residues. V shed 1 base, J shed 4 bases, and the junction held 3 bases outside the gene matches. The germline V gene encodes CDR1 SEHNR and CDR2 FQNEAQ (reference sequence).

Written as DNA, the CDR3 is TGTGCCAGCAGCTTTTGGAGTATGCGGGGGATACGGGTTCAAGAGACCCAGTACTTC. It specifies CASSFWSMRGIRVQETQYF. The gene calls are TRBV5-4 and TRBJ2-5; TRBD2 agrees at 7 bases. Per germline, CDR1 SGHNT and CDR2 YYREEE (reference sequence). V shed 2 bases and J 2 bases; nucleotides not matched to a gene: 18. The length of the CDR3 is 19 residues.

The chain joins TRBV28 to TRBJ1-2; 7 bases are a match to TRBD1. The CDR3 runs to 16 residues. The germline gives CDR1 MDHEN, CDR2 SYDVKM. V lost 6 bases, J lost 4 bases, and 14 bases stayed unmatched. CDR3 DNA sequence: TGTGCCAGCAGACAAAGCAGGGGGGCTCTGACCTATGGCTACACCTTC. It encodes CASRQSRGALTYGYTF.

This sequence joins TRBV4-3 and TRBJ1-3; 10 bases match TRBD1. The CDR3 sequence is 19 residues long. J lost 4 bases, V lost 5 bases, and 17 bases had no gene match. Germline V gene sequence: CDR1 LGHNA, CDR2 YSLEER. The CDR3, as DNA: TGCGCCAGCAGCGAATATGCCGGGACAGGGGTTGAAGCAGGAAACACCATATATTTT. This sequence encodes CASSEYAGTGVEAGNTIYF.

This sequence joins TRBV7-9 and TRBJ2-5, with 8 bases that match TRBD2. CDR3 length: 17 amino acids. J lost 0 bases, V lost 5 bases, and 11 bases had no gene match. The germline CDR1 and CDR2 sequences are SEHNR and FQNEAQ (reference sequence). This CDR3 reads CASSPGGEGEYQETQYF. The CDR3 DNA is TGTGCCAGCAGCCCCGGGGGGGAGGGGGAGTACCAAGAGACCCAGTACTTC.

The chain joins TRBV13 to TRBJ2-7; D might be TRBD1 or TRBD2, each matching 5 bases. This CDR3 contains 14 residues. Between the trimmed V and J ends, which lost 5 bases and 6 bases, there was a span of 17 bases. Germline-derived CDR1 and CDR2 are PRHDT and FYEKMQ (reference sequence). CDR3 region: CASSPEGRPAEQYF. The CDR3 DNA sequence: TGTGCCAGCAGCCCCGAGGGGCGCCCCGCCGAGCAGTACTTC.

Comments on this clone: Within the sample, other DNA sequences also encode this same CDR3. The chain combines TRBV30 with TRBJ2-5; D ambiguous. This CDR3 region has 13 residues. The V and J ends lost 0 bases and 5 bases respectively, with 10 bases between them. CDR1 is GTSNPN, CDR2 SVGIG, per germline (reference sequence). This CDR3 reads CAWSVLAQETQYF. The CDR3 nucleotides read TGTGCCTGGAGTGTTCTGGCCCAGGAGACCCAGTACTTC.

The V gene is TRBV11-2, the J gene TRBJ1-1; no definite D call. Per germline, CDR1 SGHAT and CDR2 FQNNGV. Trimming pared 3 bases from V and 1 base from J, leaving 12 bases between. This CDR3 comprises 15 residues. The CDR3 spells CASSFGQGRNTEAFF. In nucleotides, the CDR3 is TGTGCCAGCAGCTTTGGCCAAGGTAGGAACACTGAAGCTTTCTTT.

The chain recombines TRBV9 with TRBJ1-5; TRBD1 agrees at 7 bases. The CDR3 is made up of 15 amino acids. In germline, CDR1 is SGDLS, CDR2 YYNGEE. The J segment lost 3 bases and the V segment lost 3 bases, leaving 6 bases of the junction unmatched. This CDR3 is CASSEGGGLNQPQHF. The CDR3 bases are TGTGCCAGCAGCGAGGGAGGGGGCCTCAATCAGCCCCAGCATTTT.

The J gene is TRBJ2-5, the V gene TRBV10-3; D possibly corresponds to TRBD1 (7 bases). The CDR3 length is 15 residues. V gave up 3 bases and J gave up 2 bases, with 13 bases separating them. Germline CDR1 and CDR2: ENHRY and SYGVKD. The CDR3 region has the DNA TGTGCCATCAGTGATCGGGGGACAGAACAAGAGACCCAGTACTTC. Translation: CAISDRGTEQETQYF.

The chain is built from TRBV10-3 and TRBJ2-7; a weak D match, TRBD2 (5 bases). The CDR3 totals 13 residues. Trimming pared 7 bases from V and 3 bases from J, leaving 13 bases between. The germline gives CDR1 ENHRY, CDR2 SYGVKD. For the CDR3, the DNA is TGTGCCATCAAATTGGACTCAATCTACGAGCAGTACTTC. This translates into CAIKLDSIYEQYF.